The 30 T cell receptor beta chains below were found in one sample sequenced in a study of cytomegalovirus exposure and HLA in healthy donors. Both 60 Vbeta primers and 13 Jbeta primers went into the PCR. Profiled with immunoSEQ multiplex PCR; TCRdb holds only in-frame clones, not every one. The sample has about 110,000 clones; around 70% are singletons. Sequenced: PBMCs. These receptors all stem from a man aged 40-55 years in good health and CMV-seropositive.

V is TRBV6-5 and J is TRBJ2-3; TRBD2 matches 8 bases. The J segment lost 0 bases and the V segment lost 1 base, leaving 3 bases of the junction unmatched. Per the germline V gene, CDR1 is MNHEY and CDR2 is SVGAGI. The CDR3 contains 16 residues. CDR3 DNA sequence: TGTGCCAGCAGTTACTTACCTAGCGGGAGCACAGATACGCAGTATTTT. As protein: CASSYLPSGSTDTQYF.

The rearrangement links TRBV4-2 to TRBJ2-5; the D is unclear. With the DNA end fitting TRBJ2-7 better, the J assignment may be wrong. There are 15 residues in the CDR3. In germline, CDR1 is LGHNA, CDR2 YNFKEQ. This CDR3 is CASSPSGGSAYEQYF. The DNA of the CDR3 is TGTGCCAGCAGCCCCTCGGGTGGCAGCGCCTACGAGCAGTACTTC.

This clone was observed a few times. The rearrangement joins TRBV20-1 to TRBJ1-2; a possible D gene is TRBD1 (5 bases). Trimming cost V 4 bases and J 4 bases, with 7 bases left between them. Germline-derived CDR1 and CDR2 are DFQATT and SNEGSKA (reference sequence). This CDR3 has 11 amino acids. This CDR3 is CSATTGYGYTF. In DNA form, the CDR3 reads TGCAGTGCTACTACAGGCTATGGCTACACCTTC.

The CDR3 DNA is TGTGCCTTCGGTGATCGGACAGTTTCCTACAATGAGCAGTTCTTC. This translates into CAFGDRTVSYNEQFF. This chain joins TRBV30 and TRBJ2-1; D possibly corresponds to TRBD1 (6 bases). The length of the CDR3 is 15 residues. Germline CDR1 GTSNPN, CDR2 SVGIG (reference sequence). Trimming stripped 7 bases from V and 1 base from J, with 17 bases between.

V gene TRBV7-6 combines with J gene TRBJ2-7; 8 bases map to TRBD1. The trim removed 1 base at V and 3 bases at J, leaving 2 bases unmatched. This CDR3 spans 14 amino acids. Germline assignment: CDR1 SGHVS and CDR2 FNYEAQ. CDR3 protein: CASSLGGQGYEQYF. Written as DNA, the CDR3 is TGTGCCAGCAGCTTAGGAGGACAGGGCTACGAGCAGTACTTC.

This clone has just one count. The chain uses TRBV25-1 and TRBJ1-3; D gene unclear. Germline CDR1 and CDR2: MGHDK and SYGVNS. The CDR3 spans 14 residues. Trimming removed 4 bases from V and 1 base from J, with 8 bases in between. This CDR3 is CASSVPGSGNTIYF. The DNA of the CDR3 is TGTGCCAGCAGTGTGCCGGGGTCTGGAAACACCATATATTTT.

As DNA, the CDR3 is TGTGCCAGCAGTTTAGTTGTCGGGGGACTAGCAGACTACAATGAGCAGTTCTTC. As protein: CASSLVVGGLADYNEQFF. The rearrangement joins TRBV27 to TRBJ2-1, with TRBD2 identical over 9 bases. Germline V gene data show CDR1 as MNHEY and CDR2 as SMNVEV (reference sequence). With 2 bases clipped from V and 3 bases from J, the junction kept 11 bases outside the gene matches. The CDR3 consists of 18 residues.

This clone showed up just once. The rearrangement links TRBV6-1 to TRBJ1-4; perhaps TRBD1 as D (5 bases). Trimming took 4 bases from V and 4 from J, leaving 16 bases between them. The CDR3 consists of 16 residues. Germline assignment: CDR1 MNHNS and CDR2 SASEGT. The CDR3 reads CASSVKTTAYNEKLFF. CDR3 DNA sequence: TGTGCCAGCAGTGTCAAAACGACAGCCTATAATGAAAAACTGTTTTTT.

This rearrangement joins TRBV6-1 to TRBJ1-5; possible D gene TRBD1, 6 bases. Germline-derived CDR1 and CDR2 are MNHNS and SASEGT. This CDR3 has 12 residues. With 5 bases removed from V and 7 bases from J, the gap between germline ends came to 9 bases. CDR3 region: CASSLRGQPQHF. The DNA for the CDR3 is TGTGCCAGCAGTCTCAGGGGACAGCCCCAGCATTTT.

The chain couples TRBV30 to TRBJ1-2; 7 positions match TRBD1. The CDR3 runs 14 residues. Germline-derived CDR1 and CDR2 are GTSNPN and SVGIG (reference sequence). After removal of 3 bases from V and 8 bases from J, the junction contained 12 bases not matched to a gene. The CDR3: CAWSHGGGGDGYTF. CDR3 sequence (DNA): TGTGCCTGGAGCCATGGAGGAGGGGGCGACGGCTACACCTTC.

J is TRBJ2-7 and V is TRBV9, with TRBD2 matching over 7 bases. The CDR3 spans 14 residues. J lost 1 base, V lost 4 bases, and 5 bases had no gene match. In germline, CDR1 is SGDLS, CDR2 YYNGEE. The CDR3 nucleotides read TGTGCCAGCAGCCCAAGACTAGCTTCCTACGAGCAGTACGTC. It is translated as CASSPRLASYEQYV.

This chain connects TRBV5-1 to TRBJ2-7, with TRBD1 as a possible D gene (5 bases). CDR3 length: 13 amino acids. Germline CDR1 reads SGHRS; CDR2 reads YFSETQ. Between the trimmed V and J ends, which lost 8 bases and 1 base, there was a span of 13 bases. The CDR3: CASGSDNSYEQYF. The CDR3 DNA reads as TGCGCCAGTGGCTCGGACAATTCCTACGAGCAGTACTTC.

The CDR3 reads CASSGGTSYYEQYV. CDR3 DNA: TGTGCCAGCAGCGGGGGGACTTCTTACTACGAGCAGTACGTC. The chain links TRBV5-6 to TRBJ2-7, with D tentatively TRBD2 (6 bases). Germline assignment: CDR1 SGHDT and CDR2 YYEEEE. V dropped 4 bases and J dropped 3 bases, with 14 bases sitting between them. There are 14 residues in the CDR3.

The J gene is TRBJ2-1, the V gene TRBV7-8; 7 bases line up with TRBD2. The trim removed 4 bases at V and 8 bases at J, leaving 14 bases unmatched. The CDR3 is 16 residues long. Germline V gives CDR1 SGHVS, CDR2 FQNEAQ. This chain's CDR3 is CASSSSGPTFGDEQFF. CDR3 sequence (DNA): TGTGCCAGCAGCTCTAGCGGTCCAACTTTCGGGGATGAGCAGTTCTTC.

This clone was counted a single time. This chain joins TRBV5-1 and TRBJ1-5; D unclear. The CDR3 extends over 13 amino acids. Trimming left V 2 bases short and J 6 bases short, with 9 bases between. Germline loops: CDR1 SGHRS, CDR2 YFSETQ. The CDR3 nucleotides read TGCGCCAGCAGCTTAGAGCCCGTTCAGCCCCAGCATTTT. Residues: CASSLEPVQPQHF.

CDR3 amino acids: CASSRDRRGDTQYF. CDR3 nucleotides: TGTGCCAGCAGCCGGGACAGGCGAGGGGATACGCAGTATTTT. J is TRBJ2-3 and V is TRBV28; 8 bases are shared with TRBD1. V dropped 6 bases and J dropped 6; count of bases not matched to a gene: 8. CDR1 is MDHEN and CDR2 is SYDVKM in the germline V gene. CDR3 length: 14 residues. Full variable domain (rest looked up from reference TRBV28 and TRBJ2-3): DVKVTQSSRYLVKRTGEKVFLECVQDMDHENMFWYRQDPGLGLRLIYFSYDVKMKEKGDIPEGYSVSREKKERFSLILESASTNQTSMYLCASSRDRRGDTQYFGPGTRLTVL.

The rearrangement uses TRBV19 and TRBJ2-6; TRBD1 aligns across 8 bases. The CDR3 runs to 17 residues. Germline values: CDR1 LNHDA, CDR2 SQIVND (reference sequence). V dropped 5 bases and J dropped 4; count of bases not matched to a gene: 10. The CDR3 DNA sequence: TGTGCCAGTAGTTTCCGGACAGGGCGGTCCGGGGCCAACGTCCTGACTTTC. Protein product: CASSFRTGRSGANVLTF.

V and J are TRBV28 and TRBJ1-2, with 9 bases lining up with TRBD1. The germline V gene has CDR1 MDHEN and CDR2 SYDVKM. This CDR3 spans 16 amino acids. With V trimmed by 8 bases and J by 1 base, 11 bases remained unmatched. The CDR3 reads CASSQRTGALNYGYTF. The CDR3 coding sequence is TGTGCCAGCTCCCAAAGGACAGGGGCCCTTAACTATGGCTACACCTTC.

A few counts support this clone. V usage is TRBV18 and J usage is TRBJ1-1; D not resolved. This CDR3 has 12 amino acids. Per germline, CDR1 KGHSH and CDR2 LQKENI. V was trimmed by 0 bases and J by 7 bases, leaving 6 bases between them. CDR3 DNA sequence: TGTGCCAGCTCACCACCGGCAGATGAAGCTTTCTTT. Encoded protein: CASSPPADEAFF.

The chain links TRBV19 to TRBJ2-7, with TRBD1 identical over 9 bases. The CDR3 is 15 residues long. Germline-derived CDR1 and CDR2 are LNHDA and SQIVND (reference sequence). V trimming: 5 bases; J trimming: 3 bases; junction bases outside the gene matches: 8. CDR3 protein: CASSPGQGTGYEQYF. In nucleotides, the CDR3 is TGTGCCAGTAGTCCGGGACAGGGAACGGGCTACGAGCAGTACTTC.

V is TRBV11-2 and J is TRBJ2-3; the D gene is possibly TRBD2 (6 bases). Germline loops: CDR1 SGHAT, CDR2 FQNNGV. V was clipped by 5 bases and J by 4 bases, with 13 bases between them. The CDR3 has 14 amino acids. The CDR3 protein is CASSPGPGADTQYF. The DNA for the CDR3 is TGTGCCAGCAGCCCGGGTCCGGGGGCAGATACGCAGTATTTT. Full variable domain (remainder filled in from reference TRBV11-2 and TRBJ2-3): EAGVAQSPRYKIIEKRQSVAFWCNPISGHATLYWYQQILGQGPKLLIQFQNNGVVDDSQLPKDRFSAERLKGVDSTLKIQPAKLEDSAVYLCASSPGPGADTQYFGPGTRLTVL.

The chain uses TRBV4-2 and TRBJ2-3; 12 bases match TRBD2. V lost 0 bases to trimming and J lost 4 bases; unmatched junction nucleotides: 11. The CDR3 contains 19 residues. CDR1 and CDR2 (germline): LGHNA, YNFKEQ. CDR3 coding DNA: TGTGCCAGCAGCCAAGAATTACTAGCGGGAGGCTCGGATGCAGATACGCAGTATTTT. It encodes CASSQELLAGGSDADTQYF.

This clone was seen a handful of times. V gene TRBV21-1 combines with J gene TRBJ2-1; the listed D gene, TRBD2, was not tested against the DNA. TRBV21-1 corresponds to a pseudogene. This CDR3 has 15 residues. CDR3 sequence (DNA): TGTGCCAGCAAAGCCGGGACTAGCGGGATTTGTGAGCAGTTCTTC. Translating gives CASKAGTSGICEQFF.

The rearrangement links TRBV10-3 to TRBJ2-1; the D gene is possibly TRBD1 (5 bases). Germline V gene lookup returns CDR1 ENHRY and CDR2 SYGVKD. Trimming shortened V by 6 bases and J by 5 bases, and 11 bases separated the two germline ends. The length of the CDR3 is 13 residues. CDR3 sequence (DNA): TGTGCCATCAGGAGTGAAGGGGACAATGAGCAGTTCTTC. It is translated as CAIRSEGDNEQFF.

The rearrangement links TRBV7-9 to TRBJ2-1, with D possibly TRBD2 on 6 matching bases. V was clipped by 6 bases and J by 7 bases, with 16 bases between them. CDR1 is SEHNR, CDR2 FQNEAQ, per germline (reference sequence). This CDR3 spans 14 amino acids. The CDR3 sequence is CASSATGGTNEQFF. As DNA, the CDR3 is TGTGCCAGCAGTGCCACTGGCGGGACGAATGAGCAGTTCTTC.

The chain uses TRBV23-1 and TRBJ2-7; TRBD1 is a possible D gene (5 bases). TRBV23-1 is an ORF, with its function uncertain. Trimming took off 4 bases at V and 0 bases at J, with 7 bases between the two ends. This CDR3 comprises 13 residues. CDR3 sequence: CASSLDISYEQYF. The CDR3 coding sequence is TGCGCCAGCAGTCTGGACATCTCCTACGAGCAGTACTTC.

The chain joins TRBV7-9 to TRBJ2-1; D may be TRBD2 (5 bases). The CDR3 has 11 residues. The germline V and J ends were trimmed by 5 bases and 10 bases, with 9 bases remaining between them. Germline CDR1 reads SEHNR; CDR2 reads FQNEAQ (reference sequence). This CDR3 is CASSHKREQFF. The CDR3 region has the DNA TGTGCCAGCAGCCACAAGCGGGAGCAGTTCTTC.

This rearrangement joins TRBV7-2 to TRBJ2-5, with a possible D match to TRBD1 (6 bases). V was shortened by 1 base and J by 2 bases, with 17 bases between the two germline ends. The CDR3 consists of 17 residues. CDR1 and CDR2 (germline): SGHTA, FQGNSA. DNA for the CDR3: TGTGCCAGCAGCTTAGGGCCCCAGGGGAGTGGGCAAGAGACCCAGTACTTC. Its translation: CASSLGPQGSGQETQYF.

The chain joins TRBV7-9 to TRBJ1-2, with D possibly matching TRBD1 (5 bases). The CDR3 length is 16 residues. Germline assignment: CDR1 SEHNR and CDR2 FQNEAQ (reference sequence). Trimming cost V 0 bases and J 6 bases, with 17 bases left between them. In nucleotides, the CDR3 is TGTGCCAGCAGCTTAGCTAGTGCAGGGTCGGAGAATGGCTACACCTTC. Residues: CASSLASAGSENGYTF.

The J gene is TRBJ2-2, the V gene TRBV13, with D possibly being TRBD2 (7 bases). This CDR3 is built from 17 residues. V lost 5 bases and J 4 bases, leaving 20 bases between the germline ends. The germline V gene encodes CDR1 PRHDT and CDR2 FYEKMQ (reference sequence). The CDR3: CASSQGGGASVTGELFF. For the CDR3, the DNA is TGTGCCAGCAGCCAAGGAGGGGGGGCATCGGTCACCGGGGAGCTGTTTTTT. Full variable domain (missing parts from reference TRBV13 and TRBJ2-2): AAGVIQSPRHLIKEKRETATLKCYPIPRHDTVYWYQQGPGQDPQFLISFYEKMQSDKGSIPDRFSAQQFSDYHSELNMSSLELGDSALYFCASSQGGGASVTGELFFGEGSRLTVL.